This record covers a single TCR beta chain. The data derive from a study of cytomegalovirus exposure and HLA in healthy donors. For the study at large: HLA-typed donors were the source of 83 million or so unique TCRs, which an early data release held.

CDR1 GTSNPN and CDR2 SVGIG come from the germline V gene (reference sequence). The CDR3 runs 13 residues. V shed 8 bases, J shed 6 bases, and the junction held 6 bases outside the gene matches. With 60 Vbeta and 13 Jbeta primers, the PCR was carried out. The table came from immunoSEQ multiplex PCR; TCRdb's copy has only in-frame clones and leaves some out. The sample includes tens of thousands of clones. This TCR derives from a man aged 25 to 45 in good health and CMV-seronegative. The sample consisted of PBMCs. This chain joins TRBV30 and TRBJ2-4; 11 bases are shared with TRBD1. For the CDR3, the DNA is TGTGCCGGAATCGGGACAGGGGGAAACATTCAGTACTTC. It codes for CAGIGTGGNIQYF.